This T cell receptor beta chain was found in a study of T-cell reconstitution after alpha-beta-depleted transplantation in children. V was pared by 4 bases and J by 7 bases, with 7 bases of the junction left unmatched. CDR3 length: 15 amino acids. CDR1 is ENHRY, CDR2 SYGVKD, per germline. The library targeted TCRbeta and was prepared with unique molecular identifiers. MiXCR, applied by TCRdb to the PCR reads, yields one record per CDR3 protein. The sample consists of around 420,000 distinct CDR3 sequences, roughly 16% of them appearing once. This clonotype was detected only a few times. The clonotype was recovered from a boy less than two years old who had a stem cell transplant for Wiskott-Aldrich syndrome, so the T cells may come from the graft donor. Sequenced material: PBMCs, mostly from graft donor cells, taken 360 days after TCRalphabeta/CD19-depleted stem cell transplant. V is TRBV10-3 and J is TRBJ2-1, with 10 bases that match TRBD2. The CDR3 protein is CAISVGLATHNEQFF. Here the CDR3 DNA reads TGTGCCATCAGTGTGGGACTAGCGACGCATAATGAGCAGTTCTTC.